The 29 T cell receptor beta chains below come from one sample, sequenced in a study of a mutant IDH1 vaccine in newly diagnosed glioma. Clones were read by immunoSEQ multiplex PCR, and TCRdb kept only the in-frame ones, dropping some. The sample comprises 100,000 to 150,000 clones, about 80% of which are singletons, and around 5.5% rests with the top ten. Antigen specificity for these receptors is unknown. Time point reported: week 11, during vaccination. The vaccine gave 300 ug of a 20-mer mutant IDH1 peptide subcutaneously per dose. The input for sequencing was PBMCs, taken from a glioma patient whose treatment included an IDH1 peptide vaccine. These receptors originate from a man aged 40-49 years with glioma.

CDR3 sequence reads: CASSIARLAGAYNEQFF. DNA of the CDR3: TGTGCCAGTAGTATAGCCCGACTAGCGGGAGCCTACAATGAGCAGTTCTTC. The V gene is TRBV19, the J gene TRBJ2-1, with TRBD2 matching 12 bases. The V and J ends lost 1 base and 2 bases, in that order; junction bases with no gene match: 3. CDR3 length: 17 residues. Germline V CDR1 and CDR2: LNHDA, SQIVND (reference sequence).

This clone is deemed medium-sized. CDR3 in amino acids: CAWREVADEQYF. As DNA, the CDR3 is TGTGCCTGGCGGGAGGTAGCGGACGAGCAGTACTTC. V usage is TRBV30 and J usage is TRBJ2-7; TRBD2 matches 7 bases. Germline V gene lookup returns CDR1 GTSNPN and CDR2 SVGIG (reference sequence). V was pared by 5 bases and J by 5 bases, with 6 bases of the junction left unmatched. The CDR3 has 12 amino acids.

The chain combines TRBV29-1 with TRBJ1-1; D unresolved. Germline V gene lookup returns CDR1 SQVTM and CDR2 ANQGSEA. The length of the CDR3 is 10 residues. V was pared by 4 bases and J by 8 bases, with 8 bases between. This CDR3 is CSVVILEAFF. DNA for the CDR3: TGCAGCGTTGTTATTCTAGAAGCTTTCTTT.

V usage is TRBV6-6 and J usage is TRBJ1-2; no definite D call. V lost 0 bases to trimming and J lost 9 bases, with 11 bases between them. CDR3 length equals 13 residues. The germline V gene has CDR1 MNHNY and CDR2 SVGAGI (reference sequence). The CDR3 loop is CASSYSIRDRYTF. The DNA of the CDR3 is TGTGCCAGCAGTTACTCGATTAGGGATCGCTACACCTTC.

J is TRBJ2-3 and V is TRBV28; 11 nucleotides match TRBD2. V gave up 5 bases and J gave up 0 bases; unmatched junction bases: 10. Per germline, CDR1 MDHEN and CDR2 SYDVKM. The CDR3 extends over 18 amino acids. CDR3 nucleotides: TGTGCCAGCAGTCCCACTCGGACTAGCGGGTCTAGCACAGATACGCAGTATTTT. Protein product: CASSPTRTSGSSTDTQYF.

As DNA, the CDR3 is TGCGCCAGCAGCTTGGCCCTTTTAATGTCTGGGGCCAACGTCCTGACTTTC. Protein product: CASSLALLMSGANVLTF. This chain connects TRBV5-1 to TRBJ2-6; D unresolved. Germline lookup yields CDR1 SGHRS and CDR2 YFSETQ. Trimming took 0 bases from V and 1 from J, leaving 11 bases between them. The length of the CDR3 is 17 residues.

The table lists this clone with a few counts. The rearrangement joins TRBV2 to TRBJ1-4, with unresolved D. With 5 bases removed from V and 3 bases from J, the gap between germline ends came to 10 bases. CDR3 length: 14 amino acids. Germline lookup yields CDR1 SNHLY and CDR2 FYNNEI. CDR3 sequence: CASSPRGSNEKLFF. Here the CDR3 DNA reads TGTGCCAGCAGTCCCCGTGGGTCTAATGAAAAACTGTTTTTT.

The chain joins TRBV6-6 to TRBJ2-7; D is ambiguous. CDR1 is MNHNY, CDR2 SVGAGI, per germline (reference sequence). This CDR3 is 12 amino acids long. Trimming cost V 2 bases and J 5 bases, with 7 bases left between them. The CDR3 is CASSYKADEQYF. The CDR3 bases are TGTGCCAGCAGTTACAAGGCTGACGAGCAGTACTTC.

The chain links TRBV9 to TRBJ2-7; 8 bases are shared with TRBD1. V was pared by 0 bases and J by 9 bases, with 11 bases of the junction left unmatched. The CDR3 covers 15 residues. CDR1 and CDR2 from the germline V gene are SGDLS and YYNGEE. This chain's CDR3 is CASSVADREVGGQYF. The CDR3 DNA reads as TGTGCCAGCAGCGTAGCGGACAGGGAAGTTGGCGGGCAGTACTTC.

The rearrangement uses TRBV27 and TRBJ2-1; 7 bases agree with TRBD2. Trimming cost V 2 bases and J 0 bases; bases outside gene matches: 7. Per germline, CDR1 MNHEY and CDR2 SMNVEV (reference sequence). This CDR3 comprises 17 residues. The CDR3 reads CASSLEWEGLSYNEQFF. The CDR3 DNA sequence: TGTGCCAGCAGTTTAGAATGGGAGGGGCTCTCCTACAATGAGCAGTTCTTC.

In its sample, this clone was seen once. The gene calls are TRBV28 and TRBJ1-5, with 7 bases identical to TRBD1. The germline CDR1 and CDR2 sequences are MDHEN and SYDVKM. The CDR3 sequence is 15 residues long. V was clipped by 6 bases and J by 4 bases; unmatched bases: 9. The CDR3 nucleotides are TGTGCCAGCAGGTCGACAGGGATCGGGAATCAGCCCCAGCATTTT. Translating it yields CASRSTGIGNQPQHF.

The chain employs TRBV4-1 and TRBJ2-1; 15 nucleotides line up with TRBD2. Germline trimming cut 4 bases from V and 7 bases from J; bases unmatched to any gene: 8. This CDR3 has 17 amino acids. CDR1 MGHRA and CDR2 YSYEKL come from the germline V gene. CDR3 nucleotides: TGCGCCAGCAGCCTCGGACTAGCGGGAGGGCCATATAATGAGCAGTTCTTC. Protein: CASSLGLAGGPYNEQFF.

The chain carries TRBV5-1 and TRBJ1-2, with TRBD1 as a possible D gene (6 bases). Germline V CDR1 and CDR2: SGHRS, YFSETQ. V was trimmed by 0 bases and J by 4 bases, leaving 10 bases between them. The CDR3 extends over 14 amino acids. The CDR3 protein is CASSLEGQVYGYTF. CDR3 in DNA: TGCGCCAGCAGCTTGGAGGGACAAGTCTATGGCTACACCTTC.

V and J are TRBV6-5 and TRBJ2-7; 8 positions match TRBD1. The V segment lost 6 bases and the J segment 0 bases; nucleotides outside the gene matches: 7. The CDR3 covers 15 residues. CDR1 MNHEY and CDR2 SVGAGI come from the germline V gene. This CDR3 is CASSTGTGFSYEQYF. The DNA for the CDR3 is TGTGCCAGCAGCACCGGGACAGGATTCTCCTACGAGCAGTACTTC.

A single count supports this clone. This chain connects TRBV28 to TRBJ1-2, with TRBD1 matching 8 bases. This CDR3 is 16 amino acids long. The germline CDR1 and CDR2 sequences are MDHEN and SYDVKM. The V gene end was trimmed by 4 bases and the J gene end by 2 bases; junction bases not matched to a gene: 9. The CDR3 spells CASSSQGDLRNYGYTF. DNA of the CDR3: TGTGCCAGCAGTTCACAGGGGGACCTTCGAAACTATGGCTACACCTTC.

This clone was detected a few times. The chain links TRBV4-2 to TRBJ1-5, with a weak D call TRBD1 (5 bases). The V end was cut by 1 base, the J end by 2 bases, with 12 bases between. The CDR3 is made up of 16 amino acids. Germline-derived CDR1 and CDR2 are LGHNA and YNFKEQ. The CDR3 protein is CASSQVGGSGNQPQHF. The CDR3, as DNA: TGTGCCAGCAGCCAAGTCGGGGGATCGGGCAATCAGCCCCAGCATTTT.

The V and J genes are TRBV27 and TRBJ2-2; 7 nucleotides line up with TRBD1. The CDR3 loop spans 16 amino acids. With V trimmed by 5 bases and J by 3 bases, 9 bases remained unmatched. Germline CDR1 reads MNHEY; CDR2 reads SMNVEV (reference sequence). CDR3 sequence: CASSLLDRVHTGELFF. The CDR3 region has the DNA TGTGCCAGCAGTCTCCTAGACAGGGTACACACCGGGGAGCTGTTTTTT.

CDR3 in amino acids: CASSLGGTAFF. DNA of the CDR3: TGCGCCAGCAGCTTGGGGGGTACAGCTTTCTTT. This chain joins TRBV5-1 and TRBJ1-1; D not certain. Germline-derived CDR1 and CDR2 are SGHRS and YFSETQ. Trimming removed 0 bases at V and 10 bases at J, with 7 bases between. The CDR3 contains 11 residues.

V usage is TRBV27 and J usage is TRBJ2-7, with D possibly matching TRBD1 (5 bases). V was pared by 6 bases and J by 1 base, with 19 bases between. This CDR3 contains 16 residues. Germline lookup yields CDR1 MNHEY and CDR2 SMNVEV (reference sequence). CDR3 in amino acids: CASSHRAPGLSYEQYF. As DNA, the CDR3 is TGTGCCAGCAGCCATAGGGCGCCAGGGTTGTCCTACGAGCAGTACTTC.

This clone has just a few counts. The V call is TRBV5-1, the J call TRBJ1-5; possibly TRBD1 for D (5 bases). Germline V gene data show CDR1 as SGHRS and CDR2 as YFSETQ. V lost 0 bases to trimming and J lost 7 bases, with 14 bases between them. This CDR3 has 15 amino acids. CDR3 bases: TGCGCCAGCAGCTTGGGAGGGGCCCTCGGGCAGCCCCAGCATTTT. This encodes CASSLGGALGQPQHF. Using reference TRBV5-1 and TRBJ1-5 for the parts outside the CDR3, the full variable domain is KAGVTQTPRYLIKTRGQQVTLSCSPISGHRSVSWYQQTPGQGLQFLFEYFSETQRNKGNFPGRFSGRQFSNSRSEMNVSTLELGDSALYLCASSLGGALGQPQHFGDGTRLSIL.

The genes are TRBV10-3 and TRBJ2-7; 9 bases are shared with TRBD1. The CDR3 extends over 14 amino acids. Germline V CDR1 and CDR2: ENHRY, SYGVKD. V gave up 5 bases and J gave up 4 bases; unmatched junction bases: 6. CDR3 nucleotides: TGTGCCATCAGTACCGGGACAGGGCTTTACGAGCAGTACTTC. Residues: CAISTGTGLYEQYF.

This clone was seen a single time. J is TRBJ2-7 and V is TRBV15, with 10 bases fitting TRBD1. In germline, CDR1 is LNHNV, CDR2 YYDKDF (reference sequence). The CDR3 has 15 residues. Losses at the gene ends were 5 bases for V and 6 bases for J; bases not matched to a gene: 10. The CDR3 region is CATSRPGQGLREQYF. The CDR3 nucleotides are TGTGCCACCAGCCGACCGGGACAGGGGCTTCGCGAGCAGTACTTC.

The J gene is TRBJ2-7, the V gene TRBV27; 12 bases are shared with TRBD2. V shed 5 bases, J shed 1 base, and the junction held 6 bases outside the gene matches. The V gene's germline CDR1 is MNHEY and CDR2 SMNVEV (reference sequence). This CDR3 is 16 amino acids long. CDR3 protein: CASSAPLAGGSYEQYF. In nucleotides, the CDR3 is TGTGCCAGCAGTGCCCCACTAGCGGGGGGTTCCTACGAGCAGTACTTC.

This clone was seen a few times. This rearrangement joins TRBV5-4 to TRBJ1-1; no reliable D call. There are 13 residues in the CDR3. V was shortened by 0 bases and J by 4 bases, with 7 bases between the two germline ends. CDR1 and CDR2 (germline): SGHNT, YYREEE (reference sequence). The CDR3, as DNA: TGTGCCAGCAGCTTGGGACTGATCACTGAAGCTTTCTTT. Translated, it gives CASSLGLITEAFF.

This clone is a singleton in its sample. This chain joins TRBV7-8 and TRBJ2-3; D might be TRBD1 or TRBD2, each matching 5 bases. CDR1 is SGHVS, CDR2 FQNEAQ, per germline. V lost 5 bases, J lost 0 bases, and 9 bases lay in between. The CDR3 covers 14 residues. The CDR3 bases are TGTGCCAGCAGCCCGGGACCAAGCACAGATACGCAGTATTTT. It codes for CASSPGPSTDTQYF.

The J gene is TRBJ2-7, the V gene TRBV29-1; D is possibly TRBD1 (6 bases). Trimming pared 4 bases from V and 0 bases from J, leaving 10 bases between. Germline loops: CDR1 SQVTM, CDR2 ANQGSEA. This CDR3 region has 13 residues. The CDR3 sequence: CSVGQVSSYEQYF. CDR3 sequence (DNA): TGCAGCGTTGGACAGGTCAGCTCCTACGAGCAGTACTTC.

The chain combines TRBV2 with TRBJ2-7; the D gene is possibly TRBD2 (6 bases). CDR3 length equals 14 residues. V lost 4 bases, J lost 3 bases, and 13 bases lay in between. Germline V gene sequence: CDR1 SNHLY, CDR2 FYNNEI. CDR3 protein: CASSGTNFLYEQYF. DNA for the CDR3: TGTGCCAGCAGTGGGACTAATTTTCTCTACGAGCAGTACTTC.

With respect to this clone: In this CDR3 the conserved last residue, phenylalanine or tryptophan, is missing, so a read error is likely. The limits of the CDR3 on the DNA are not certain, so only TCRdb's listed CDR3 is given. This chain uses TRBV11-2 with TRBJ1-2. The CDR3 is 10 residues long, ends included. Germline V lookup: CDR1 SGHAT, CDR2 FQNNGV. CDR3 loop: CASSSIWVAL.

V gene TRBV2 combines with J gene TRBJ2-7; D tentatively reads TRBD1 or TRBD2 (6 bases each). V lost 4 bases to trimming and J lost 0 bases, with 13 bases between them. Looked up from germline, CDR1 is SNHLY and CDR2 is FYNNEI. The CDR3 spans 15 residues. The CDR3 protein is CASSVQGGSSYEQYF. The CDR3 region has the DNA TGTGCCAGCAGTGTACAGGGAGGCAGCTCCTACGAGCAGTACTTC.